Listed here are 8 T cell receptor beta chains from one sample, sequenced in a study of brain metastases from non-small cell lung cancer. The method was immunoSEQ multiplex PCR; TCRdb's version includes in-frame clones alone and lacks a portion of them. The table lists 1,400 to 1,500 clones, around 88% of them singletons. The specimen was tumor-adjacent normal tissue. Source of these receptors: a donor aged 40 or over with non-small cell lung cancer.

The chain links TRBV5-6 to TRBJ1-2; TRBD1 is a possible D gene (6 bases). Per the germline V gene, CDR1 is SGHDT and CDR2 is YYEEEE. CDR3 length: 16 residues. The V end was cut by 3 bases, the J end by 3 bases, with 18 bases between. The CDR3 reads CASSYAGAEGDYGYTF. The CDR3 DNA is TGTGCCAGCAGCTATGCGGGTGCGGAGGGGGACTATGGCTACACCTTC.

The chain recombines TRBV4-2 with TRBJ2-1, with 9 nucleotides matching TRBD1. Trimming took 6 bases from V and 6 from J; bases not matched to a gene: 9. Looked up from germline, CDR1 is LGHNA and CDR2 is YNFKEQ. The CDR3 runs to 15 residues. The CDR3 spells CASSYSRDRANEQFF. The CDR3, as DNA: TGTGCCAGCAGTTATTCCCGGGACAGGGCCAATGAGCAGTTCTTC.

The V gene is TRBV3-1 (or the pseudogene TRBV3-2), the J gene TRBJ2-3, with 9 bases matching TRBD2. The ends lost 0 bases at V and 1 base at J; junction bases unmatched: 11. CDR1 LGHDT and CDR2 YNNKEL come from the germline V gene (reference sequence). This CDR3 is 19 amino acids long. For the CDR3, the DNA is TGTGCCAGCAGCCAAGAAGCGGGGGGTGGCGGAATCCGCACAGATACGCAGTATTTT. Protein product: CASSQEAGGGGIRTDTQYF.

The V call is TRBV6-8, the J call TRBJ1-1; TRBD1 matches at 11 bases. The CDR3 has 15 amino acids. Trimming at V came to 8 bases and at J to 0 bases, leaving 5 bases not matched to a gene. The germline gives CDR1 MNHGY, CDR2 SAAAGT. CDR3 DNA: TGTGCCAGCGGAGGGACAGGGGGGTTGAACACTGAAGCTTTCTTT. This sequence encodes CASGGTGGLNTEAFF.

The rearrangement links TRBV7-9 to TRBJ2-4; D uncertain. Germline CDR1 is SEHNR and CDR2 is FQNEAQ (reference sequence). Trimming stripped 4 bases from V and 0 bases from J, with 16 bases between. The CDR3 has 17 amino acids. CDR3 DNA sequence: TGTGCCAGCAGCTCACCCGAACAACCGCTAGCCAAAAACATTCAGTACTTC. Protein product: CASSSPEQPLAKNIQYF.

The rearrangement uses TRBV4-1 and TRBJ2-7, with TRBD2 matching over 7 bases. CDR1 is MGHRA, CDR2 YSYEKL, per germline. J gave up 4 bases and V 2 bases, and 5 bases lay outside the gene matches. The CDR3 runs to 14 residues. CDR3 sequence (DNA): TGCGCCAGCAGCCAATTTGGGGGAGGGTACGAGCAGTACTTC. This codes for CASSQFGGGYEQYF.

In DNA, the CDR3 is TGTGCCAGCAGTTCTGACACCTACGAGCAGTACTTC. Translated, it gives CASSSDTYEQYF. This chain connects TRBV12-3 or TRBV12-4 to TRBJ2-7; no reliable D call. This CDR3 is built from 12 residues. V shed 4 bases and J shed 2 bases, with 6 bases lying between them.

The CDR3 is CASSLARGYEQYF. The CDR3 nucleotides read TGTGCCAGCAGCTTAGCGAGGGGGTACGAGCAGTACTTC. This sequence joins TRBV7-2 and TRBJ2-7, with a tentative D call TRBD1 (6 bases). With 0 bases removed from V and 4 bases from J, the gap between germline ends came to 7 bases. The CDR3 has 13 residues. The germline gives CDR1 SGHTA, CDR2 FQGNSA.